The rows below give T cell receptor beta chains drawn from one sample of a study of blood T cell repertoires in COVID-19. Generated by immunoSEQ multiplex PCR, the TCRdb table keeps only in-frame clones and is missing some. The top ten clones hold around 19% of a sample with approximately 110,000 clones, around 74% of them seen once. The sequenced sample consisted of peripheral blood. These receptor sequences come from a woman in her 70s with acute or convalescent COVID-19. Both conserved end residues are part of each CDR3. The order of the fields is D gene, J gene, clone size, V gene, CDR3 protein, CDR3 DNA. The D gene is left open where the match is weak. The size field is filled for only some rows; it gives once, few, many or a size class.

>TRBD1|TRBJ1-4|-|TRBV19
CASSIPGQRNEKLFF
TGTGCCAGTAGTATACCGGGACAGAGGAATGAAAAACTGTTTTTT
>-|TRBJ2-7|-|TRBV28
CASSFNFGEQYF
TGTGCCAGCAGTTTTAACTTCGGGGAGCAGTACTTC
>TRBD1|TRBJ2-7|-|TRBV5-1
CASSRDRTYEQYF
TGCGCCAGCAGCCGGGACAGGACATACGAGCAGTACTTC
>TRBD1|TRBJ2-2|-|TRBV9
CASSVSKKRQGPPGELFF
TGTGCCAGCAGCGTATCCAAAAAAAGACAGGGGCCCCCCGGGGAGCTGTTTTTT
>-|TRBJ2-5|-|TRBV15
CATSRILGGETQYF
TGTGCCACCAGCCGAATACTCGGAGGGGAGACCCAGTACTTC
>TRBD2|TRBJ2-5|-|TRBV7-2
CASNLGLGETQYF
TGTGCCAGCAACCTCGGACTAGGGGAGACCCAGTACTTC
>TRBD2|TRBJ2-7|few|TRBV10-3
CAITETSGSYEQYF
TGTGCCATCACCGAGACTAGCGGATCCTACGAGCAGTACTTC
>TRBD2|TRBJ2-3|-|TRBV5-6
CASSLRAGGADTQYF
TGTGCCAGCAGCTTGCGAGCGGGGGGGGCAGATACGCAGTATTTT
>-|TRBJ2-3|-|TRBV6-2/TRBV6-3
CASSYSIGPGGRDTQYF
TGTGCCAGCAGTTACTCGATAGGTCCAGGGGGGAGAGATACGCAGTATTTT
>-|TRBJ2-3|-|TRBV5-1
CASSRGGTDTQYF
TGCGCCTCCAGCAGGGGGGGCACAGATACGCAGTATTTT
>-|TRBJ1-2|few|TRBV4-1
CASSQPSQVFYGYTF
TGCGCCAGCAGCCAACCCTCACAGGTATTCTATGGCTACACCTTC
>-|TRBJ1-6|-|TRBV2
CASSEAGSEVGSPLHF
TGTGCCAGCAGTGAAGCAGGGTCGGAGGTGGGTTCACCCCTCCACTTT
>-|TRBJ1-6|-|TRBV5-1
CASSLGAESSPLHF
TGCGCCAGCAGCTTAGGAGCGGAGAGTTCACCCCTCCACTTT
>TRBD1|TRBJ1-4|-|TRBV28
CASSPGQAVVLFF
TGTGCCAGCAGTCCCGGACAGGCCGTTGTACTGTTTTTT
>TRBD1|TRBJ1-1|-|TRBV5-1
CASSSGQGSSAFF
TGCGCCAGCAGCTCTGGACAGGGCTCGTCAGCTTTCTTT
>-|TRBJ2-7|-|TRBV3-1/TRBV3-2
CASSQDPRNEQYF
TGTGCCAGCAGCCAAGACCCGAGGAACGAGCAGTACTTC
>TRBD1|TRBJ2-7|-|TRBV6-5
CASSYSGTGVTEQYF
TGTGCCAGCAGTTACTCGGGGACAGGGGTAACTGAGCAGTACTTC
>TRBD1|TRBJ1-2|few|TRBV7-9
CASSPGQGEGGYTF
TGTGCCAGCAGCCCTGGACAGGGGGAGGGTGGCTACACCTTC
>-|TRBJ1-2|-|TRBV18
CASSPGGYGYTF
TGTGCCAGCTCACCGGGGGGCTATGGCTACACCTTC
>TRBD2|TRBJ2-3|-|TRBV2
CASRGLVEDTQYF
TGTGCCAGCAGGGGACTAGTCGAGGATACGCAGTATTTT
>TRBD1|TRBJ2-5|-|TRBV2
CASRETGLGETQYF
TGTGCCAGCAGGGAGACAGGGCTGGGGGAGACCCAGTACTTC
>-|TRBJ2-3|-|TRBV5-4
CASTWPNTDTQYF
TGTGCCAGCACCTGGCCCAACACAGATACGCAGTATTTT
>-|TRBJ1-2|-|TRBV19
CASSKGRLYGYTF
TGTGCCAGTAGTAAAGGCAGACTCTATGGCTACACCTTC
>-|TRBJ2-1|few|TRBV27
CASSAPTGRSYNEQFF
TGTGCCAGCAGTGCCCCAACAGGGCGCTCCTACAATGAGCAGTTCTTC
>-|TRBJ1-5|-|TRBV10-2
CASSEPDSAQHF
TGCGCCAGCAGTGAGCCCGACAGTGCCCAGCATTTT
>TRBD1|TRBJ1-2|-|TRBV15
CATSSRGTGGRVNYGYTF
TGTGCCACCAGCAGTCGCGGGACAGGGGGCAGGGTAAACTATGGCTACACCTTC
>-|TRBJ1-4|-|TRBV5-5
CASSFTLTVATNEKLFF
TGTGCCAGCAGCTTCACTCTAACAGTTGCAACTAATGAAAAACTGTTTTTT
>TRBD1|TRBJ1-1|-|TRBV18
CASSPGRGRNTEAFF
TGTGCCAGCTCACCTGGCAGGGGGCGGAACACTGAAGCTTTCTTT
>-|TRBJ1-1|-|TRBV5-1
CASSLGTGFNTEAFF
TGCGCCAGCAGCTTGGGTACAGGTTTTAACACTGAAGCTTTCTTT
>TRBD1|TRBJ2-5|once|TRBV6-5
CASSYLGQDGETQYF
TGTGCCAGCAGTTACCTTGGACAGGACGGAGAGACCCAGTACTTC
>TRBD1|TRBJ1-6|-|TRBV18
CASSPDRGGSPLHF
TGTGCCAGCTCACCAGACAGGGGGGGTTCACCCCTCCACTTT
>-|TRBJ2-5|-|TRBV9
CASRKTESSRETQYF
TGTGCCAGCAGAAAGACAGAATCCAGCAGAGAGACCCAGTACTTC
>-|TRBJ1-6|-|TRBV2
CASSVIGQGRVNSPLHF
TGTGCCAGCAGTGTCATAGGGCAGGGCCGGGTGAATTCACCCCTCCACTTT
>TRBD2|TRBJ2-2|-|TRBV7-2
CASSLVPPGRVPGELFF
TGTGCCAGCAGCTTAGTTCCTCCCGGGAGGGTGCCCGGGGAGCTGTTTTTT
>-|TRBJ2-7|-|TRBV18
CASSPQKMRAQYF
TGTGCCAGCTCACCACAAAAAATGCGCGCGCAGTACTTC
>-|TRBJ1-2|few|TRBV19
CASSPTLLYGYTF
TGTGCCAGTAGTCCCACTCTCCTTTATGGCTACACCTTC
>-|TRBJ2-1|-|TRBV24-1
CATSDSGVLNGREQFF
TGTGCCACCAGTGATTCCGGGGTCCTCAACGGCCGTGAGCAGTTCTTC
>-|TRBJ1-1|-|TRBV5-1
CASSLWQNTEAFF
TGCGCCAGCAGCTTGTGGCAGAACACTGAAGCTTTCTTT
>-|TRBJ2-1|-|TRBV4-1
CASSPTAGSYNEQFF
TGCGCCAGCAGCCCTACGGCCGGGTCCTACAATGAGCAGTTCTTC
>TRBD2|TRBJ2-5|-|TRBV5-1
CASSLVGLAVVETQYF
TGCGCCAGCAGCTTGGTCGGACTAGCGGTCGTCGAGACCCAGTACTTC
>-|TRBJ2-1|-|TRBV5-4
CASSLPGNLREQFF
TGTGCCAGCAGCTTGCCGGGGAACCTGAGGGAGCAGTTCTTC
>-|TRBJ2-2|-|TRBV7-2
CASSPGSRGTGELFF
TGTGCCAGCAGCCCCGGGAGTCGCGGCACCGGGGAGCTGTTTTTT
>TRBD2|TRBJ2-1|-|TRBV5-6
CASSPLLASGNEQFF
TGTGCCAGCAGCCCGCTTCTGGCTAGCGGCAATGAGCAGTTCTTC
>-|TRBJ2-1|few|TRBV19
CARQGFEQFF
TGTGCCAGACAGGGCTTTGAGCAGTTCTTC
>TRBD1|TRBJ1-1|-|TRBV5-1
CASSQGQGIGAFF
TGCGCCAGCAGCCAGGGACAGGGGATCGGGGCTTTCTTT
>TRBD1|TRBJ2-4|-|TRBV20-1
CSAEGQGRQYF
TGCAGTGCTGAGGGACAGGGAAGACAGTACTTC
>-|TRBJ1-5|-|TRBV5-4
CASSLGPLQPQHF
TGTGCCAGCAGCTTGGGGCCCCTTCAGCCCCAGCATTTT
>-|TRBJ1-4|-|TRBV19
CASIPDEKLFF
TGTGCCAGTATCCCCGATGAAAAACTGTTTTTT
>-|TRBJ1-1|-|TRBV6-5
CASSYRGTSNTEAFF
TGTGCCAGCAGTTACCGAGGGACATCGAACACTGAAGCTTTCTTT
>-|TRBJ2-7|few|TRBV18
CASSPPVNTYEQYF
TGTGCCAGCTCACCACCTGTTAACACCTACGAGCAGTACTTC
>TRBD2|TRBJ2-7|-|TRBV13
CASSSRTSGGGFTHEQYF
TGTGCCAGCAGCTCACGGACTAGCGGGGGAGGTTTCACCCACGAGCAGTACTTC
>-|TRBJ2-2|-|TRBV6-5
CASGALALATGELFF
TGTGCCAGCGGAGCCCTAGCTTTAGCCACCGGGGAGCTGTTTTTT
>-|TRBJ2-1|-|TRBV6-6
CASRKGRDNEQFF
TGTGCCAGCAGGAAGGGCAGGGACAATGAGCAGTTCTTC
>TRBD1|TRBJ2-3|few|TRBV5-1
CASSLGQGLSTDTQYF
TGCGCCAGCAGCCTAGGACAGGGACTGAGCACAGATACGCAGTATTTT
>-|TRBJ2-2|-|TRBV5-4
CASSLGTGKGTGELFF
TGTGCCAGCAGCTTAGGTACAGGGAAGGGCACCGGGGAGCTGTTTTTT